This T cell receptor (beta chain) appears in the sequencing data of a study of Ad26.COV2.S vaccination and SARS-CoV-2 variants. This CDR3 is 13 amino acids long. CDR1 is ENHRY, CDR2 SYGVKD, per germline. After removal of 6 bases from V and 8 bases from J, the junction contained 7 bases not matched to a gene. Profiled with immunoSEQ multiplex PCR; TCRdb holds only in-frame clones, not every one. This sample has under 600,000 clones; 80% to 90% occur once, and the top ten carry about 1.7%. Treatment indicated: around 19 received Ad26.COV2.S at low or high dose, single or two shots; about 5 received placebo; per-sample allocation not given. After the first vaccine or placebo injection, samples were drawn on day 63.

This chain links TRBV10-3 with TRBJ1-5; TRBD1 matches 7 bases. This clonotype was obtained from a person between 18 and 60 years old who received the Ad26.COV2.S COVID-19 vaccine or a placebo. The material sequenced was peripheral blood, taken in a trial of Ad26.COV2.S vaccine versus placebo. Written as DNA, the CDR3 is TGTGCCATCAGGGGACAGCCAGGAGAGCCCCAGCATTTT. It translates to CAIRGQPGEPQHF.